A selection of T cell receptor beta chains follows, all from one sample in a study of neurological immune-mediated disorders. TCRdb called the 5' RACE reads again in MiXCR, with one record for every CDR3 protein. The sample shows under 70,000 distinct CDR3 sequences, about 3.7% of them seen only once. Sequencing was done on a sample of PBMCs. All receptors come from an older woman with multiple sclerosis. The CDR3 runs from the conserved cysteine through the conserved F or W. A D gene is named only where the DNA matches it firmly. The size field is filled for only some rows; it gives once, few, many or a size class.

>TRBV10-3|TRBJ2-5|many|.
TGTGCCATCAGGGGACCCGCTGTTGGGACCCAGTACTTC
CAIRGPAVGTQYF
>TRBV28|TRBJ2-5|many|TRBD2
TGTGCCAGCAGCTTATATATGGCGAAAAGGACTAGCGAAGAGACCCAGTACTTC
CASSLYMAKRTSEETQYF
>TRBV29-1|TRBJ1-2|many|.
TGCAGCGTTGCTGGGGCCTCTAACTATGGCTACACCTTC
CSVAGASNYGYTF
>TRBV20-1|TRBJ1-5|many|TRBD1
TGCAGTGCTTCGACAGGGGACGAACAGCCCCAGCATTTT
CSASTGDEQPQHF
>TRBV12-3/TRBV12-4|TRBJ2-3|.|.
TGTGCCAGCACTCCGGGAAGAAAACAGTATTTT
CASTPGRKQYF
>TRBV6-2/TRBV6-3|TRBJ2-5|many|.
TGTGCCAGCAGCAACGGGGAGACCCAGTACTTC
CASSNGETQYF
>TRBV21-1|TRBJ2-3|many|.
TGTGCCAGCATCCCCTCACCCACCGGACTAGCGGGAGTTTCAGATACGCAGTATTTT
CASIPSPTGLAGVSDTQYF
>TRBV6-5|TRBJ2-7|many|TRBD2
TGTGCCAGCAGGCTCGGGCTAGCGGGCAATTACGAGCAGTACTTC
CASRLGLAGNYEQYF
>TRBV7-8|TRBJ2-5|few|TRBD2
TGTGCCAGCAGCTTCTCCGGCAGGGAGGGGAGTTGGGAGACCCAGTACTTC
CASSFSGREGSWETQYF
>TRBV20-1|TRBJ2-1|many|.
TGCAGTGCTAGAGCCGGGGTCTCCTACAATGAGCAGTTCTTC
CSARAGVSYNEQFF
>TRBV7-6|TRBJ1-1|many|.
TGTGCCAGCAGCTTTCGGTTGAACACTGAAGCTTTCTTT
CASSFRLNTEAFF
>TRBV7-2|TRBJ1-2|many|.
TGTGCCAGCAGCTTAGTGTCCGACTATGGCTACACCTTC
CASSLVSDYGYTF
>TRBV20-1|TRBJ2-6|many|.
TGCAGTGCTAGGACACAGGGTGTTGGGGCCAACGTCCTGACTTTC
CSARTQGVGANVLTF
>TRBV18|TRBJ2-5|many|.
TGTGCCAGCTCAGGACAGCAAGAGACCCAGTACTTC
CASSGQQETQYF
>TRBV5-8|TRBJ2-1|many|TRBD2
TGTGCCAGCACCCTCTCGTGGGGGGGCAATGAGCAGTTCTTC
CASTLSWGGNEQFF
>TRBV27|TRBJ1-1|many|.
TGTGCCAGCTGCGGGAGGGATACGAACACTGAAGCTTTCTTT
CASCGRDTNTEAFF
>TRBV12-3/TRBV12-4|TRBJ1-1|many|TRBD1
TGTGCCAGCAGTAGACAGGGGCTCTTGCTCACTGAAGCTTTCTTT
CASSRQGLLLTEAFF
>TRBV2|TRBJ1-6|many|.
TGTGCCAGCCGTAAGGTGCCGGGGAGTCGATCACCCCTCCACTTT
CASRKVPGSRSPLHF
>TRBV6-1|TRBJ2-3|many|TRBD2
TGTGCCAGCACGAGACTAGCGGGGAGCACAGATACGCAGTATTTT
CASTRLAGSTDTQYF
>TRBV10-3|TRBJ2-1|many|.
TGTGCCATCAGTGAGGTCGGGTCCTACAATGAGCAGTTCTTC
CAISEVGSYNEQFF
>TRBV7-2|TRBJ2-7|many|TRBD1
TGTGCCAGCAGCCAGGGACAGAACTACGAGCAGTACTTC
CASSQGQNYEQYF
>TRBV18|TRBJ2-7|many|.
TGTGCCAGCTCACCACGCCAGGGGCCTTGGGTAAATCAGTACTTC
CASSPRQGPWVNQYF
>TRBV20-1|TRBJ1-2|many|.
TGCAGTGCTAGTGGTGAGACGTATGGCTACACCTTC
CSASGETYGYTF
>TRBV20-1|TRBJ1-1|many|.
TGCAGTGCTAGAGTACGTCTAGGCACTGAAGCTTTCTTT
CSARVRLGTEAFF
>TRBV5-1|TRBJ2-5|many|TRBD1
TGCGCCAGCAGCCAGGGACAGTCCCTCCAAGAGACCCAGTACTTC
CASSQGQSLQETQYF
>TRBV7-2|TRBJ1-1|many|.
TGTGCCAGCAGCCTCCGCCAGAGGGGTGCTACTGAAGCTTTCTTT
CASSLRQRGATEAFF
>TRBV10-3|TRBJ2-1|many|TRBD2
TGTGCCATCAGTAAAAGACTAGCGGGAGATGACAATGAGCAGTTCTTC
CAISKRLAGDDNEQFF
>TRBV5-1|TRBJ2-2|many|TRBD1
TGCGCCAGCAGCCTAAGTCCTGACAGGGAAGACACCGGGGAGCTGTTTTTT
CASSLSPDREDTGELFF
>TRBV28|TRBJ2-5|many|TRBD2
TGTGCCAGCAGTTTAGACGGCGGGAGGACCCAGTACTTC
CASSLDGGRTQYF